This T cell receptor (beta chain) is drawn from a study of post-analysis software for immune sequencing data. Incorporated into the TCR beta cDNA libraries were unique molecular identifiers, which served to reduce PCR and sequencing biases. TCRdb passed the PCR reads through MiXCR, listing each CDR3 protein once. The profile shows about 540,000 distinct CDR3 sequences, 34% of them singletons. In regard to this clonotype: Its target is unknown.

The junction had 29 bases not matched to a gene; V was cut back by 2 bases and J by 8 bases. This CDR3 has 22 amino acids. Germline CDR1 and CDR2: LNHNV and YYDKDF (reference sequence). Findings of the study overall: TRBV5-6, TRBV5-1 and TRBV20-1 were among four or five TRBV segments more frequent in patients than controls.

The chain joins TRBV15 to TRBJ2-3; TRBD2 agrees at 9 bases. Sequenced sample: blood. The receptor was isolated from a girl aged 2-17 years with multiple sclerosis. CDR3 in amino acids: CATSRIAVLGRTAGLAGVTQYF. CDR3 coding DNA: TGTGCCACCAGCAGAATAGCGGTTCTCGGCAGGACCGCGGGACTAGCAGGAGTTACGCAGTATTTT.